Below, 20 T cell receptor beta chains from the same sample are listed, as sequenced in a study of blood T cells in healthy people across ages. The second PCR ran about 6 to 12 cycles with a sample-barcoded 5' primer and J-beta primers. TCRdb re-called the 5' RACE reads with MiXCR, one entry per CDR3 protein. The data hold around 1.5 million distinct CDR3 sequences, with 42% observed a single time. Sequences were obtained from blood. Receptors originate from a woman between 18 and 29 years old in good health.

This sequence joins TRBV20-1 and TRBJ1-2, with D possibly TRBD1 on 6 matching bases. The CDR3 is 12 amino acids. V lost 6 bases to trimming and J lost 6 bases, with 14 bases between them. CDR1 and CDR2 from the germline V gene are DFQATT and SNEGSKA (reference sequence). This chain's CDR3 is CSAGGGSDGYTF. For the CDR3, the DNA is TGCAGTGCCGGAGGGGGGTCAGATGGCTACACCTTC.

The chain carries TRBV20-1 and TRBJ2-2; TRBD2 aligns across 10 bases. CDR1 is DFQATT and CDR2 is SNEGSKA in the germline V gene (reference sequence). This CDR3 contains 16 residues. The V gene end was trimmed by 2 bases and the J gene end by 1 base; junction bases not matched to a gene: 4. CDR3 bases: TGCAGTGCTAGACAACTAGCGGGGTTGAACACCGGGGAGCTGTTTTTT. Translation: CSARQLAGLNTGELFF.

This chain joins TRBV6-6 and TRBJ2-3; TRBD2 aligns across 7 bases. CDR1 and CDR2 from the germline V gene are MNHNY and SVGAGI (reference sequence). Unmatched junction bases numbered 10, after V lost 8 bases and J lost 2 bases. This CDR3 has 15 amino acids. CDR3 protein: CASLPSGVPTDTQYF. CDR3 nucleotide sequence: TGTGCCAGCCTCCCTAGCGGCGTACCCACAGATACGCAGTATTTT.

The V gene is TRBV4-1, the J gene TRBJ2-3; D remains unclear. Trimming removed 1 base at V and 3 bases at J, with 14 bases between. The germline V gene encodes CDR1 MGHRA and CDR2 YSYEKL. The CDR3 spans 16 residues. The CDR3 DNA follows: TGCGCCAGCAGCCAAGTTCCCTTATTGGGAACAGATACGCAGTATTTT. As protein: CASSQVPLLGTDTQYF.

V is TRBV5-5 and J is TRBJ1-6, with TRBD1 identical over 8 bases. There are 17 residues in the CDR3. CDR1 and CDR2 from the germline V gene are SGHKS and YYEKEE (reference sequence). The V and J ends lost 3 bases and 2 bases, in that order; junction bases with no gene match: 7. The CDR3 loop reads CASSSPGQGAYNSPLHF. CDR3 DNA sequence: TGTGCCAGCAGCTCCCCCGGACAGGGTGCCTATAATTCACCCCTCCACTTT.

V is TRBV6-5 and J is TRBJ1-2, with a weak D call TRBD1 (6 bases). The CDR3 totals 13 residues. Germline lookup yields CDR1 MNHEY and CDR2 SVGAGI. Trimming stripped 4 bases from V and 6 bases from J, with 12 bases between. CDR3: CASSSWGRNGYTF. The DNA of the CDR3 is TGTGCCAGCAGTTCCTGGGGGCGGAATGGCTACACCTTC.

The chain uses TRBV28 and TRBJ1-2; D is undetermined. V was clipped by 7 bases and J by 4 bases, with 13 bases between them. CDR1 MDHEN and CDR2 SYDVKM come from the germline V gene. The length of the CDR3 is 13 residues. CDR3 nucleotides: TGTGCCAGCATGGACGGACGCTCCTATGGCTACACCTTC. The encoded protein is CASMDGRSYGYTF.

The chain joins TRBV2 to TRBJ2-7; TRBD2 matches 12 bases. The CDR3 runs 15 residues. Germline CDR1 is SNHLY and CDR2 is FYNNEI. The V and J ends lost 5 bases and 7 bases, in that order; junction bases with no gene match: 9. This CDR3 reads CASSPTSGSRYEQYF. CDR3 DNA sequence: TGTGCCAGCAGTCCGACTAGCGGGAGTAGGTATGAGCAGTACTTC. Filled out from reference TRBV2 and TRBJ2-7, the complete variable domain reads EPEVTQTPSHQVTQMGQEVILRCVPISNHLYFYWYRQILGQKVEFLVSFYNNEISEKSEIFDDQFSVERPDGSNFTLKIRSTKLEDSAMYFCASSPTSGSRYEQYFGPGTRLTVT.

This clonotype was found many times. The chain has TRBV12-3 or TRBV12-4 and TRBJ2-4; D ambiguous. This CDR3 contains 12 residues. The V end lost 7 bases, the J end lost 1 base, and 5 bases lay between the germline ends. The DNA for the CDR3 is TGTGCCAGCAAAAAGGCCAAAAACATTCAGTACTTC. Its translation: CASKKAKNIQYF.

This clonotype was counted a few times. The chain couples TRBV20-1 to TRBJ2-7; 9 bases map to TRBD2. V shed 5 bases, J shed 7 bases, and the junction held 6 bases outside the gene matches. This CDR3 is built from 12 residues. Per germline, CDR1 DFQATT and CDR2 SNEGSKA (reference sequence). In DNA, the CDR3 is TGCAGTGCTCATCGTAGCGGGAGAGAGCAGTACTTC. This translates into CSAHRSGREQYF.

The chain uses TRBV7-2 and TRBJ2-1, with TRBD2 as a possible D gene (6 bases). This CDR3 has 15 amino acids. Germline CDR1 is SGHTA and CDR2 is FQGNSA. Trimming took 4 bases from V and 5 from J, leaving 15 bases between them. CDR3 sequence reads: CASSSSGTPHNEQFF. The CDR3 DNA sequence: TGTGCCAGCAGCTCGTCCGGGACTCCACACAATGAGCAGTTCTTC.

The chain combines TRBV2 with TRBJ2-7; D is perhaps TRBD1 or TRBD2 (5 bases each). The CDR3 is made up of 15 amino acids. V was shortened by 0 bases and J by 2 bases, with 11 bases between the two germline ends. Germline V gene lookup returns CDR1 SNHLY and CDR2 FYNNEI. CDR3 amino acids: CASSEAPGPAYEQYF. DNA for the CDR3: TGTGCCAGCAGTGAAGCGCCGGGGCCGGCCTACGAGCAGTACTTC. Full variable domain (remainder filled in from reference TRBV2 and TRBJ2-7): EPEVTQTPSHQVTQMGQEVILRCVPISNHLYFYWYRQILGQKVEFLVSFYNNEISEKSEIFDDQFSVERPDGSNFTLKIRSTKLEDSAMYFCASSEAPGPAYEQYFGPGTRLTVT.

This clonotype appeared a few times. The chain recombines TRBV20-1 with TRBJ2-7, with 7 positions matching TRBD2. The CDR3 has 14 amino acids. Losses at the gene ends were 3 bases for V and 5 bases for J; bases not matched to a gene: 10. The germline CDR1 and CDR2 sequences are DFQATT and SNEGSKA (reference sequence). CDR3 DNA sequence: TGCAGTGCTAGCCCTGGGGAGCGGGACCACGAGCAGTACTTC. This encodes CSASPGERDHEQYF.

V gene TRBV12-3 or TRBV12-4 combines with J gene TRBJ2-2; maybe TRBD2 (5 bases). V shed 6 bases and J shed 4 bases, with 15 bases lying between them. The CDR3 runs 15 residues. CDR3 in amino acids: CASSQAPGSTGELFF. The CDR3 DNA reads TGTGCCAGCAGCCAGGCCCCGGGGAGCACCGGGGAGCTGTTTTTT.

V gene TRBV28 combines with J gene TRBJ2-4; D is possibly TRBD1 or TRBD2 (5 bases each). The germline V and J ends were trimmed by 10 bases and 0 bases, with 10 bases remaining between them. Germline CDR1 is MDHEN and CDR2 is SYDVKM. CDR3 length: 13 amino acids. CDR3 in DNA: TGTGCCACCAATGGGGGAGCCAAAAACATTCAGTACTTC. As protein: CATNGGAKNIQYF.

The chain couples TRBV29-1 to TRBJ2-7, with 7 positions matching TRBD1. Losses at the gene ends were 4 bases for V and 2 bases for J; bases not matched to a gene: 8. The CDR3 is made up of 14 amino acids. The V gene's germline CDR1 is SQVTM and CDR2 ANQGSEA. CDR3 nucleotide sequence: TGCAGCGTTGTTGGAGGTCAGGGGGCCTACGAGCAGTACTTC. Its protein is CSVVGGQGAYEQYF.

This clonotype was seen a few times. This chain links TRBV20-1 with TRBJ1-1; the D gene is possibly TRBD1 (5 bases). Deletions cut 6 bases from V and 4 bases from J, with 18 bases between. This CDR3 comprises 14 residues. Germline assignment: CDR1 DFQATT and CDR2 SNEGSKA (reference sequence). CDR3 residues: CSAPNPGRATEAFF. DNA of the CDR3: TGCAGTGCCCCAAACCCGGGGCGCGCCACTGAAGCTTTCTTT.

Only a few counts were recorded for this clonotype. This chain links TRBV7-9 with TRBJ2-3; the D is unclear. In germline, CDR1 is SEHNR, CDR2 FQNEAQ (reference sequence). The CDR3 covers 14 residues. V was pared by 4 bases and J by 3 bases, with 11 bases between. CDR3 in DNA: TGTGCCAGCAGCTCCTGGGGTGGAACAGATACGCAGTATTTT. Translated, it gives CASSSWGGTDTQYF.

The rearrangement uses TRBV27 and TRBJ1-4; maybe TRBD1 (5 bases). V was shortened by 5 bases and J by 5 bases, with 12 bases between the two germline ends. The CDR3 covers 14 residues. Germline V CDR1 and CDR2: MNHEY, SMNVEV (reference sequence). CDR3 protein: CASSLGRWNEKLFF. CDR3 in DNA: TGTGCCAGCAGTCTGGGACGGTGGAATGAAAAACTGTTTTTT.

The chain joins TRBV4-1 to TRBJ1-5; D is perhaps TRBD1 (6 bases). The CDR3 is made up of 16 amino acids. Trimming left V 1 base short and J 4 bases short, with 14 bases between. Per the germline V gene, CDR1 is MGHRA and CDR2 is YSYEKL. The CDR3: CASSQGEQGLNQPQHF. CDR3 sequence (DNA): TGCGCCAGCAGCCAAGGAGAGCAGGGGTTGAATCAGCCCCAGCATTTT.